This TCR beta chain is drawn from a study of T cell repertoires in cytomegalovirus infection. Across the study: Matching HLA type and CMV infection were both indicated by public TCR beta signatures. Study-wide results and caveats: In two of eight donors, the top clonotype was HLA-C-restricted CMV-specific. There were carriers of CMV plus the relevant HLA, and cumulative public TCR beta family frequency identified them.

TCRdb fed the reads into MiXCR, producing one record per CDR3 protein. This sample yields some 500,000 distinct CDR3 sequences, of which just under 40% are seen a single time; more than 40% belongs to the top ten. The ends were cut back, 1 base at V and 0 bases at J, with 9 bases in the middle. The germline gives CDR1 SGHVS, CDR2 FNYEAQ. The CDR3 has 15 residues. For this clonotype: What it binds is unknown.

Sequenced here: cultured PBMCs, sampled from culture after CMV antigen stimulation. The clonotype was recovered from a human donor in good health (CMV status not recorded). Some clones in this sample may be carry-over from other donors' samples. The rearrangement joins TRBV7-6 to TRBJ1-1; D is undetermined. CDR3 nucleotides: TGTGCCAGCAGCTTAGAGCCAGGAGTGAACACTGAAGCTTTCTTT. Translating it yields CASSLEPGVNTEAFF.